A selection of T cell receptor beta chains follows, all from one sample in a study of cytotoxic CD8 clonotypes in ibrutinib-treated CLL. TCRdb's table, derived via immunoSEQ multiplex PCR, lists solely in-frame clones and lacks some. The sample holds roughly 60,000 clones, roughly 71% seen once. Sequencing was performed on PBMCs, taken after 12 months of ibrutinib treatment. Receptors originate from a human donor with chronic lymphocytic leukemia. Each CDR3 is given with its conserved first and last residue. D genes are given only for firm matches. Size is stated for part of the rows, as once, few or many counts, or as a class when the clone is expanded.

J	V	D	size	DNA	CDR3
TRBJ2-5	TRBV18	TRBD1	few	TGTGCCAGCTCACCACATCAGGGGGTAGGGACCCAGTACTTC	CASSPHQGVGTQYF
TRBJ1-1	TRBV19	TRBD1	NA	TGTGCCAGTAATGGAGACAGGGTGGTGAACACTGAAGCTTTCTTT	CASNGDRVVNTEAFF
TRBJ2-5	TRBV7-2	NA	few	TGTGCCAGCAGCCCGATGCAGGGCTACCAAGAGACCCAGTACTTC	CASSPMQGYQETQYF
TRBJ2-7	TRBV5-5	NA	NA	TGTGCCAGCAGCTTCCGCAGTATTACAATTTTCGAGCAGTACTTC	CASSFRSITIFEQYF
TRBJ2-5	TRBV5-1	NA	NA	TGCGCCAGCAGCACCTTTGGTGGAGATAAAGAGACCCAGTACTTC	CASSTFGGDKETQYF
TRBJ2-5	TRBV9	TRBD2	NA	TGTGCCAGCAGCGTAGAAGGCGTGGGAGGGCGAGAGACCCAGTACTTC	CASSVEGVGGRETQYF
TRBJ2-1	TRBV20-1	NA	NA	TGCAGTGCTAGTCAGGGATATGAGCAGTTCTTC	CSASQGYEQFF
TRBJ2-3	TRBV29-1	TRBD1	NA	TGCAGCGCCTGGACAGGGACGCAGTATTTT	CSAWTGTQYF
TRBJ2-2	TRBV7-2	NA	NA	TGTGCCAGCAGCACCCAAGGAGTGAACACCGGGGAGCTGTTTTTT	CASSTQGVNTGELFF
TRBJ2-3	TRBV5-1	NA	NA	TGCGCCAGCAGCTTCTCAGGCACAGATACGCAGTATTTT	CASSFSGTDTQYF
TRBJ2-3	TRBV15	TRBD2	NA	TGTGCCACCAGCAGAGATCTAGGAGCGGGACTAAGCACAGATACGCAGTATTTT	CATSRDLGAGLSTDTQYF
TRBJ2-7	TRBV5-6	NA	few	TGTGCCAGCAGCTTGGCGGGTAAAGGGCATCATCCAAACGAGCAGTACTTC	CASSLAGKGHHPNEQYF
TRBJ2-2	TRBV6-5	NA	NA	TGTGCCAGCAGTTACGGACCGGGGGCGGGTACCGGGGAGCTGTTTTTT	CASSYGPGAGTGELFF
TRBJ1-1	TRBV30	NA	NA	TGTGCCTGGACAGGGCGAATCGCTGAAGCTTTCTTT	CAWTGRIAEAFF
TRBJ2-5	TRBV19	NA	NA	TGTGCCAGTAGTTCAACTCGGGACAAACAAGAGACCCAGTACTTC	CASSSTRDKQETQYF
TRBJ2-1	TRBV10-3	TRBD2	NA	TGTGCCATCAGCTCCGGGACTAGCGGGGATGAGCAGTTCTTC	CAISSGTSGDEQFF
TRBJ2-7	TRBV28	NA	NA	TGTGCCAGCAGTGTCATCCAGGGGAGAGGGGACGACGAGCAGTACTTC	CASSVIQGRGDDEQYF
TRBJ2-7	TRBV5-6	NA	NA	TGTGCCAGCAGCTTGAGGTTTGCGGGGACCTACGAGCAGTACTTC	CASSLRFAGTYEQYF
TRBJ1-4	TRBV6-5	NA	once	TGTGCCAGCAGACCCCACCAGGGAACTAATGAAAAACTGTTTTTT	CASRPHQGTNEKLFF
TRBJ2-2	TRBV4-2	NA	NA	TGTGCCAGCAGCCAAGATCGGGTGGGGCGTGGGAACACCGGGGAGCTGTTTTTT	CASSQDRVGRGNTGELFF
TRBJ2-3	TRBV9	TRBD1	NA	TGTGCCAGCAGCGTAGCGGGACAGGGTATCGATACGCAGTATTTT	CASSVAGQGIDTQYF
TRBJ1-1	TRBV5-8	NA	few	TGTGCCAGCAGCTTAATAGGGGGGACTGAAGCTTTCTTT	CASSLIGGTEAFF
TRBJ1-5	TRBV7-6	TRBD1	NA	TGTGCCAGCAGCTTAAAGACAGGGACCAATCAGCCCCAGCATTTT	CASSLKTGTNQPQHF
TRBJ1-1	TRBV25-1	NA	NA	TGTGCCAGCAGCTCTGGGGACGAAGCTTTCTTT	CASSSGDEAFF
TRBJ2-5	TRBV9	TRBD2	NA	TGTGCCAGCAGCGTAGGGGTCGTTAGCGGGAGGGCGGAGACCCAGTACTTC	CASSVGVVSGRAETQYF
TRBJ2-6	TRBV28	NA	NA	TGTGCCAGCAGTTTCGAGGGGGCTGGGGCCAACGTCCTGACTTTC	CASSFEGAGANVLTF
TRBJ1-5	TRBV7-8	TRBD1	few	TGTGCCAGCAGCTTAGGAGTTAGGGGACAGAGCAATCAGCCCCAGCATTTT	CASSLGVRGQSNQPQHF
TRBJ2-7	TRBV9	TRBD2	NA	TGTGCCAGCAGCGTAGGCCCCGGACTAGCGCAATCCTACGAGCAGTACTTC	CASSVGPGLAQSYEQYF
TRBJ1-4	TRBV5-1	TRBD1	NA	TGCGCCAGCAGCTTGACAGGGGAGGAAAAACTGTTTTTT	CASSLTGEEKLFF
TRBJ2-7	TRBV6-1	NA	NA	TGTGCCAGCAGTGAACGTTATAGACAGTGGGGCTACGAGCAGTACTTC	CASSERYRQWGYEQYF
TRBJ2-3	TRBV7-9	NA	NA	TGTGCCAGCAGCCACTCTAGCACAGATACGCAGTATTTT	CASSHSSTDTQYF
TRBJ1-2	TRBV6-5	NA	once	TGTGCCAGCAGTTACAGTGGGGAAACCTATGGCTACACCTTC	CASSYSGETYGYTF
TRBJ1-1	TRBV28	NA	NA	TGTGCCAGCAGTTTATTGGGGAACATGAACACTGAAGCTTTCTTT	CASSLLGNMNTEAFF
TRBJ1-1	TRBV29-1	NA	few	TGCAGCGCCCAAGGGGCAGGACCTAACACTGAAGCTTTCTTT	CSAQGAGPNTEAFF
TRBJ2-1	TRBV5-1	TRBD2	once	TGCGCCAGCAGCTTGAATCCAGTCTACCTAGCGGCGAACAATGAGCAGTTCTTC	CASSLNPVYLAANNEQFF
TRBJ2-3	TRBV19	NA	NA	TGTGCCAGTAGTATAGACAGGGTTAGCACAGATACGCAGTATTTT	CASSIDRVSTDTQYF
TRBJ2-7	TRBV29-1	NA	NA	TGCAGCGTTGCCCTGGGCGGGACAGCCGCCTACGAGCAGTACTTC	CSVALGGTAAYEQYF
TRBJ2-7	TRBV2	TRBD1	NA	TGTGCCAGCAGTGTAACAGGGGGCTACGAGCAGTACTTC	CASSVTGGYEQYF
TRBJ2-7	TRBV10-3	NA	NA	TGTGCCATCAGGAACAGGGATTACGAGCAGTACTTC	CAIRNRDYEQYF
TRBJ1-1	TRBV5-6	NA	NA	TGTGCCAGCAGCTGGCAATTGGACAACATGAACACTGAAGCTTTCTTT	CASSWQLDNMNTEAFF
TRBJ2-7	TRBV5-1	TRBD2	NA	TGCGCCAGCAGCCCGGGACTAGCGGGAGAGTCCTACGAGCAGTACTTC	CASSPGLAGESYEQYF
TRBJ1-2	TRBV7-9	NA	NA	TGTGCCAGCAGCTCCGACAGCTTTGGCTACACCTTC	CASSSDSFGYTF
TRBJ1-1	TRBV19	NA	NA	TGTGCCAGTAGTTTCAACGGGGGCACTGAAGCTTTCTTT	CASSFNGGTEAFF
TRBJ1-1	TRBV18	NA	NA	TGTGCCAGCTCACCTCCGGGGGGCGCCGGTATATCAGCTTTCTTT	CASSPPGGAGISAFF
TRBJ1-5	TRBV7-9	NA	NA	TGTGCCAGCAGCCGTGGGCCGTCGCGAGGAGGCCAGCATTTT	CASSRGPSRGGQHF